This entry concerns a single TCR beta chain. Its antigen remains unknown. These data originate in a study of cytomegalovirus exposure and HLA in healthy donors. Study-wide results and caveats: For most TCR sequences rarity was the rule, although some public TCRs occurred in many donors. The tendency of first-cohort TCR clusters to co-occur in the roughly 120 validation repertoires was identified by a subsequent analysis.

The donors were in the roughly 110-subject validation cohort; that cohort was separate from the approximately 700-subject first cohort. In germline, CDR1 is SGHAT, CDR2 FQNNGV. The CDR3 totals 13 residues. With 5 bases removed from V and 7 bases from J, the gap between germline ends came to 14 bases. Method: immunoSEQ multiplex PCR; TCRdb's copy keeps in-frame clones and lacks some. The sample has 150,000 to 200,000 clones, less than 95% seen once; the top ten hold approximately 2.9%. The sequencing input was PBMCs. The V gene is TRBV11-2, the J gene TRBJ1-1; no clear D gene. This receptor was taken from a woman under 30 in good health and CMV-seropositive. The CDR3 DNA follows: TGTGCCAGCAGCCCCGGGAGCGGGGTTGAAGCTTTCTTT. Its protein is CASSPGSGVEAFF.